This T cell receptor beta chain was recorded in a study of blood T cell repertoires in COVID-19. Study-wide background: PBMCs, B-cell-depleted T cells, or T cells were the source of the cDNA or gDNA that made up the material.

Only in-frame clones appear in the TCRdb table, and some are missing; sequencing was by immunoSEQ multiplex PCR. This sample carries 200,000 or so clones, approximately 84% of them seen once, and the ten largest clones take 4% to 6%. Germline V CDR1 and CDR2: MNHEY, SVGAGI. The V gene end was trimmed by 8 bases and the J gene end by 8 bases; junction bases not matched to a gene: 16. There are 15 residues in the CDR3. This chain connects TRBV6-5 to TRBJ2-5; TRBD2 matches at 8 bases. Sequences were obtained from peripheral blood. This receptor was obtained from a woman in her seventies with active or convalescent COVID-19. CDR3 protein: CASATPGLGKGTQYF. The CDR3 nucleotides are TGTGCCAGCGCCACACCGGGACTAGGAAAGGGTACCCAGTACTTC.